A single sample is the source of the 4 T cell receptor beta chains below, sequenced in a study of shared clonotypes between healthy human individuals. The naive CD8 subset, CD45RO-negative cells positively selected for CCR7, excluded terminally differentiated effector memory CD45RA+ cells. Assay: immunoSEQ multiplex PCR; the TCRdb copy retains only in-frame clones and omits some. This sample has about 2 million clones, with approximately 95% found just once. The sequenced material came from naive CD8+ T cells sorted from blood. The receptors shown here come from a man in his late teens or twenties in good health.

The chain carries TRBV9 and TRBJ2-2, with D unresolved. Trimming cost V 4 bases and J 4 bases, with 8 bases left between them. CDR3 size: 13 residues. CDR1 and CDR2 (germline): SGDLS, YYNGEE. CDR3 bases: TGTGCCAGCAGCACGAGAGTCACCGGGGAGCTGTTTTTT. It yields the protein CASSTRVTGELFF.

V usage is TRBV10-3 and J usage is TRBJ2-1; possible D gene TRBD2, 6 bases. Trimming removed 5 bases from V and 4 bases from J, with 12 bases in between. This CDR3 has 14 amino acids. In germline, CDR1 is ENHRY, CDR2 SYGVKD. CDR3 bases: TGTGCCATCAGTAGCGGGTGGGGGTACAATGAGCAGTTCTTC. Translated: CAISSGWGYNEQFF.

The V gene is TRBV28, the J gene TRBJ2-7; D is unresolved. CDR3 length: 14 amino acids. The V gene's germline CDR1 is MDHEN and CDR2 SYDVKM. Trimming removed 5 bases from V and 0 bases from J, with 11 bases in between. CDR3 sequence: CASSPLWSSYEQYF. As DNA, the CDR3 is TGTGCCAGCAGTCCCCTCTGGAGCTCCTACGAGCAGTACTTC.

V is TRBV21-1 and J is TRBJ1-1. TRBV21-1 is a known pseudogene. The CDR3 contains 17 residues. The CDR3 DNA sequence: TGTGCCAGCATCCTTACTCTTTTAAGCGGCATGAACACTGAAGCTTTCTTT. Its translation is CASILTLLSGMNTEAFF.